This TCR beta chain was retrieved from a study of T-cell memory formation after mild COVID-19 (dated by TCRdb to the early 2020s). Study-wide context: TCR sequence clusters from the two donors were found to be largely donor specific. Longitudinal TCRalpha and TCRbeta repertoire sequencing tracked T-cell clones expanding and contracting after mild COVID-19 in a couple of donors. The cohort comprised two young, previously healthy adult volunteers, one female and one male. What the study reported, not specific to this receptor: The second-wave clones that peaked on day 37 were not confirmed to be SARS-CoV-2 specific. The study covered only two mild cases, and larger cohorts including severe cases with pre-infection samples were considered necessary. Balanced CD4/CD8 phenotypes were observed for clones contracting from day 15 to 85, whereas a bias towards CD4+ was observed for a second wave of clones expanding from day 15 to 37. Some responding clones were found in pre-infection memory, which suggests that pre-existing cross-reactive memory T cells took part in the SARS-CoV-2 response. Contracting CD4+ clones were located mainly in the CM and EM memory subsets, whereas CD8+ clones were found to be enriched in EMRA.

Instrument used: Illumina NovaSeq 6000. cDNA libraries for TCRalpha and TCRbeta were prepared by 5'RACE using constant-segment primers, with sample barcodes and unique molecular identifiers added. Trizol reagent was used to extract RNA from every sample. Libraries were amplified in two PCR steps, with a second sample barcode and Illumina TruSeq adapters added in the second step. Sequencing of libraries was performed on an Illumina NovaSeq with 2 x 150 bp paired-end reads. The study's processing was this. With migec v1.2.7, reads were demultiplexed and then collapsed into UMI-guided consensus sequences. Using mixcr v2.1.11, the UMI consensuses were aligned to TRA and TRB V and J templates and assembled into clonotypes. Clonotypes were classified as expanded or contracted when called significant by both edgeR and NoisET, with noise models trained on biological replicates. For edgeR calls, the thresholds were a false discovery rate-adjusted p below 0.01 and a log2 fold-change of 1. As an exploratory analysis of dynamics, max-normalized trajectories of the 1000 most abundant clonotypes were examined by PCA with hierarchical clustering. The CD4 or CD8 phenotype of responding clones was assigned using the separately sequenced CD4+ and CD8+ repertoires. TCRdb reanalyzed the raw reads on its own, using fastp at Q25 for trimming and MiXCR for clone calling, and kept in-frame beta chains. Rows with a matching CDR3 protein are joined into one entry that keeps the most common DNA and genes. TCRdb's processing, not the study's, gives the V and J calls here. Present in this sample are around 260,000 distinct CDR3 sequences, about 16% of which were seen just once. Around a fifth of the sample is in the top ten clones.

To note about this clonotype: What antigen it recognizes has not been identified. Within one base of it there is no much larger clone, and no base qualities were kept.

Looking up the germline V gene yields CDR1 LGHNA and CDR2 YNFKEQ. Trimming costs V 1 base and J 0 bases, and their ends lie 6 bases apart. Including cysteine and phenylalanine, the CDR3 has 15 amino acids. The only DNA kept is the CDR3, 45 bases in frame from the first base. Ficoll-Paque density gradient centrifugation was the method used to isolate PBMCs. The sequenced material came from PBMCs or a T cell subset sorted from them (not recorded which). The TCR sequence derives from a man younger than 35 who had mild COVID-19 (a few samples of this study predate the infection). The sample titles of this study are shuffled in the database, so cell type and time point are left out; the donor was told from shared clones. The chain links TRBV4-2 with TRBJ2-2; too little of a D gene remains to name it. Here is the DNA: TGTGCCAGCAGCCAAGTCGATACGAACACCGGGGAGCTGTTTTTT. The resulting protein is CASSQVDTNTGELFF.